This TCR beta chain came from a study of siplizumab effects on memory and regulatory T cells. Findings and caveats of the study: Proliferating Tregs taken from siplizumab cultures were not shown to have a confirmed suppressive function. Naive T cells apparently outstripped memory cells in diversity and seemed major alloresponse contributors. Treg-derived clones made up an average of approximately 70% of mappable alloreactive CD4+ clones with siplizumab and over 25% in controls.

There are 15 residues in the CDR3. Germline CDR1 reads MNHNS; CDR2 reads SASEGT. Trimming left V 4 bases short and J 3 bases short, with 16 bases between. TCRdb's copy holds only in-frame clones and misses some; the assay was immunoSEQ multiplex PCR. The sample includes around 120,000 clones, around 94% of them seen just once. Comments on this clone: Antigen specificity is unknown.

The sequence derives from a human donor in good health. The sample was non-Treg CD4+ T cells sorted from blood. The chain has TRBV6-1 and TRBJ2-7; D may be TRBD1 (6 bases). CDR3 loop: CASSGGPELIYEQYF. The CDR3 DNA follows: TGTGCCAGCAGTGGGGGGCCGGAGTTAATCTACGAGCAGTACTTC.